These T cell receptor beta chains were read from a single sample in a study of T cells and Merkel cell carcinoma outcomes. Produced via immunoSEQ multiplex PCR; TCRdb's table is partial and in-frame only. The repertoire includes 7,000 to 10,000 clones, around 84% of them detected once, and about 2.2% sits in the top ten. The sequenced material came from tumor tissue from Merkel cell carcinoma. The receptors were gathered from a human donor with Merkel cell carcinoma. CDR3s include the opening cysteine and the closing phenylalanine or tryptophan. Each record gives: CDR3 length, D gene, V gene, clone size, J gene, CDR3 DNA, CDR3 protein. A D gene is named only where the DNA matches it firmly. Expanded clones get a size class; other rows say once, few or many, or leave the size out.

11	.	TRBV27	.	TRBJ2-4	TGTGCCAGCAGGGGCTACAACATTCAGTACTTC	CASRGYNIQYF
16	.	TRBV18	.	TRBJ1-6	TGTGCCAGCTCACCATTAGTCCCAGGAACGAATTCACCCCTCTACTTT	CASSPLVPGTNSPLYF
16	TRBD1	TRBV5-4	.	TRBJ2-2	TGTGCCAGCAGCCTCCGGGACAGGGGGCGTAGCGGGGAGCTGTTTTTT	CASSLRDRGRSGELFF
18	TRBD1	TRBV5-4	.	TRBJ1-6	TGTGCCAGCAGCTCAAGACAGGGGCCAAGCTCCTATAATTCACCCCTCCACTTT	CASSSRQGPSSYNSPLHF
11	.	TRBV28	.	TRBJ2-7	TGTGCCAGCAGTTCTCAGGGAGAGCAGTACTTC	CASSSQGEQYF
15	.	TRBV18	.	TRBJ1-5	TGTGCCAGCTCACCTAATAAGGGGAGCAATCAGCCCCAGCATTTT	CASSPNKGSNQPQHF
13	TRBD1	TRBV29-1	.	TRBJ1-2	TGCAGCGTTGACACCGGGACAGGGTATGGCTACACCTTC	CSVDTGTGYGYTF
16	TRBD1	TRBV4-1	.	TRBJ2-2	TGCGCCAGCAGCCAAGAGGGACAGGTGAACACCGGGGAGCTGTTTTTT	CASSQEGQVNTGELFF
15	.	TRBV6-5	.	TRBJ1-6	TGTGCCAGCAGTCGGGACACCCAGGGTTATTCACCCCTCCACTTT	CASSRDTQGYSPLHF
12	TRBD1	TRBV9	.	TRBJ1-2	TGTGCCTCGACAGGGACTAACTATGGCTACACCTTC	CASTGTNYGYTF
14	TRBD1	TRBV28	.	TRBJ1-2	TGTGCCAGCAGTTTGGTGGACAGGGCGGATGGCTACACCTTC	CASSLVDRADGYTF
16	.	TRBV18	.	TRBJ2-6	TGTGCCAGCTCACCACCGACCTGGGCTGGGGCCAACGTCCTGACTTTC	CASSPPTWAGANVLTF
13	.	TRBV15	.	TRBJ2-4	TGTGCCACCGCCCTTCTAGCCAAAAACATTCAGTACTTC	CATALLAKNIQYF
11	.	TRBV6-5	.	TRBJ2-5	TGTGCCAGCAGTTACGCCCAGACCCAGTACTTC	CASSYAQTQYF
16	TRBD2	TRBV5-4	.	TRBJ2-3	TGTGCCAGCAGCTTGGATTCTAGCGGGGGTTCAGGCACGCAGTATTTT	CASSLDSSGGSGTQYF
13	.	TRBV5-1	.	TRBJ2-5	TGCGCCAGCAGCTTGACCCCCCGGGAGACCCAGTACTTC	CASSLTPRETQYF
15	TRBD1	TRBV25-1	.	TRBJ2-5	TGTGCCAGCAGACACAGGGGGTTAGGCCAAGAGACCCAGTACTTC	CASRHRGLGQETQYF
14	.	TRBV7-2	.	TRBJ1-1	TGTGCCAGCAGCTTAGTCGCAGGGAACACTGAAGCTTTCTTT	CASSLVAGNTEAFF
12	.	TRBV7-9	.	TRBJ1-5	TGTGCCAGCAGCTTCAGCAATCAGCCCCAGCATTTT	CASSFSNQPQHF
15	.	TRBV11-2	.	TRBJ1-2	TGTGCCAGCAGCTTAGTCGTTAACTGGAACTATGGCTACACCTTC	CASSLVVNWNYGYTF
13	.	TRBV6-1	.	TRBJ2-3	TGTGCCAGCAGTGAAGTATACACAGATACGCAGTATTTT	CASSEVYTDTQYF
13	.	TRBV18	few	TRBJ1-2	TGTGCCAGCTCACCAATGGACAGCTATGGCTACACCTTC	CASSPMDSYGYTF
17	TRBD1	TRBV5-1	.	TRBJ1-3	TGCGCCAGCAGCTCCCACGGACAGGTCAGCTCTGGAAACACCATATATTTT	CASSSHGQVSSGNTIYF
15	TRBD1	TRBV6-5	.	TRBJ1-1	TGTGCCAGCAGTTCCGCGGACAGGTTGAACACTGAAGCTTTCTTT	CASSSADRLNTEAFF
13	.	TRBV19	once	TRBJ2-2	TGTGCCAGTAGTTTCGCTAACACCGGGGAGCTGTTTTTT	CASSFANTGELFF
14	TRBD1	TRBV5-1	.	TRBJ2-6	TGCGCCAGCAGGACAGGGGCTGGGGCCAACGTCCTGACTTTC	CASRTGAGANVLTF
17	TRBD2	TRBV11-2	few	TRBJ2-2	TGTGCCAGCAGCTTAGCAAATAGCGGGGGGCGGACCGGGGAGCTGTTTTTT	CASSLANSGGRTGELFF
12	.	TRBV18	.	TRBJ2-5	TGTGCCAGCTCACCAGATAGAGAGACCCAGTACTTC	CASSPDRETQYF
16	TRBD2	TRBV27	.	TRBJ2-5	TGTGCCAGCAGTTCCCCGGGACTAGCGGGGGGAGAGACCCAGTACTTC	CASSSPGLAGGETQYF
15	TRBD1	TRBV5-8	once	TRBJ2-2	TGTGCCAGCAGCGCGGGACAGGCGAACACCGGGGAGCTGTTTTTT	CASSAGQANTGELFF
12	.	TRBV18	.	TRBJ1-4	TGTGCCAGCTCACCACCGGATGAAAAACTGTTTTTT	CASSPPDEKLFF
12	.	TRBV11-3	few	TRBJ2-3	TGTGCCAGCAGCCGAACCCGGGATACGCAGTATTTT	CASSRTRDTQYF
15	TRBD1	TRBV6-5	.	TRBJ1-1	TGTGCCAGCAGTTATTATAGGGACAGGGCAATTGAAGCTTTCTTT	CASSYYRDRAIEAFF
15	.	TRBV25-1	.	TRBJ1-6	TGTGCCAGCAGTGACTTAAGACAGTATAATTCACCCCTCCACTTT	CASSDLRQYNSPLHF
12	.	TRBV5-4	.	TRBJ2-1	TGTGCCAGCAGCTTGGTCGACAATGAGCAGTTCTTC	CASSLVDNEQFF
10	.	TRBV19	.	TRBJ2-7	TGTGCCAGCATAACCTACGAGCAGTACTTC	CASITYEQYF
17	.	TRBV23-1	.	TRBJ1-4	TGCGCCAGCCGCTCCGCGGCCGGGTGGGGCTGGTTTGAAAAACTGTTTTTT	CASRSAAGWGWFEKLFF
16	.	TRBV5-1	.	TRBJ2-1	TGCGCCAGCAGCTTGGAAATAGGACCTATATACAATGAGCAGTTCTTC	CASSLEIGPIYNEQFF
12	.	TRBV7-9	.	TRBJ1-1	TGTGCCAGCAGTTACAAGAACACTGAAGCTTTCTTT	CASSYKNTEAFF
14	.	TRBV10-2	.	TRBJ2-2	TGCGCCAGCCACAGGAACGTGGACACCGGGGAGCTGTTTTTT	CASHRNVDTGELFF
15	TRBD1	TRBV9	.	TRBJ2-1	TGTGCCAGCAGCGTAGTAGGGGGCGTGAACAATGAGCAGTTCTTC	CASSVVGGVNNEQFF
18	.	TRBV25-1	.	TRBJ1-5	TGTGCCAGCAGTGAGGTGGGGCAGGGGAGGAAGTGCAATCAGCCCCAGCATTTT	CASSEVGQGRKCNQPQHF
15	.	TRBV5-1	.	TRBJ2-7	TGCGCCAGCAGCTTGGGGGCGCGACTTCCGTCCGAGCAGTACTTC	CASSLGARLPSEQYF
16	TRBD1	TRBV9	.	TRBJ1-6	TGTGCCAGCAGCGCAGGACAGGGGGCTAGGAATTCACCCCTCCACTTT	CASSAGQGARNSPLHF
14	.	TRBV9	.	TRBJ2-2	TGTGCCAGCAGCGTAGAAGGGTTTAGCGGGGAGCTGTTTTTT	CASSVEGFSGELFF
15	TRBD1	TRBV4-2	few	TRBJ1-6	TGTGCCAGCAGCCAAGGACAGGGAGCTAATTCACCCCTCCACTTT	CASSQGQGANSPLHF
14	TRBD1	TRBV28	few	TRBJ1-1	TGTGCCAGCACCTCAGGGGGTCTATACACTGAAGCTTTCTTT	CASTSGGLYTEAFF
16	.	TRBV19	.	TRBJ2-5	TGTGCCAGTAGTGCGCAGGCTAGGTCGGGCGGAGAGACCCAGTACTTC	CASSAQARSGGETQYF
15	TRBD1	TRBV5-4	.	TRBJ1-6	TGTGCCAGCAGCTTGGAGGACAGGGTCGAATCACCCCTCCACTTT	CASSLEDRVESPLHF
11	TRBD1	TRBV20-1	.	TRBJ1-2	TGCAGTGCGACAGGGGGTTATGGCTACACCTTC	CSATGGYGYTF
15	TRBD1	TRBV4-3	.	TRBJ1-2	TGCGCCAGCAGCCAAGAGCAGGGGGCAGGCTATGGCTACACCTTC	CASSQEQGAGYGYTF
15	.	TRBV5-1	.	TRBJ1-3	TGCGCCAGCAGCTCGGTCAGCCGCTCTGGAAACACCATATATTTT	CASSSVSRSGNTIYF
15	.	TRBV13	.	TRBJ2-3	TGTGCCAGCAGGACCAGAACGGGATCGGCAGATACGCAGTATTTT	CASRTRTGSADTQYF
15	TRBD2	TRBV5-1	once	TRBJ2-3	TGCGCCAGCAGCCGGGGGGGGCCGGGCACAGATACGCAGTATTTT	CASSRGGPGTDTQYF
11	.	TRBV20-1	.	TRBJ2-1	TGCAGTGCCAGGCCCCTCAATGAGCAGTTCTTC	CSARPLNEQFF
16	.	TRBV6-1	.	TRBJ2-2	TGTGCCAGCAGTGAATTTAGCAGCGCGAACACCGGGGAGCTGTTTTTT	CASSEFSSANTGELFF
14	.	TRBV5-1	.	TRBJ2-2	TGCGCCAGCAAAACCCGAGAGCAGTTCGGGGAGCTGTTTTTT	CASKTREQFGELFF
16	.	TRBV7-9	.	TRBJ1-3	TGTGCCAGCAGCCCCCGGGACACCGGCTCTGGAAACACCATATATTTT	CASSPRDTGSGNTIYF
14	TRBD2	TRBV5-1	.	TRBJ2-1	TGCGCCAGCAGCTCCGGGACTAGCGGGGCCGAGCAGTTCTTC	CASSSGTSGAEQFF